This TCR beta chain stems from a study of a mutant IDH1 vaccine in newly diagnosed glioma. TCRdb's copy holds only in-frame clones and misses some; the assay was immunoSEQ multiplex PCR. This sample has roughly 84,000 clones, with over 70% found just once. Time point meaning: baseline, week 1 (first vaccination visit). Treatment in this sample: pre-vaccination baseline after standard-of-care therapy. The trim removed 5 bases at V and 3 bases at J, leaving 5 bases unmatched. The CDR3 has 14 amino acids. Germline CDR1 SEHNR, CDR2 FQNEAQ (reference sequence). This TCR was recovered from a man aged 35 to 55 with glioma. Some clones in this sample may be carry-over from other donors' samples. Material: PBMCs, obtained from a glioma patient treated with radiotherapy, temozolomide or both. The rearrangement uses TRBV7-9 and TRBJ2-3; 7 positions match TRBD1. CDR3 DNA sequence: TGTGCCAGCAGCCGTAGGGGGCAGACAGATACGCAGTATTTT. It yields the protein CASSRRGQTDTQYF.